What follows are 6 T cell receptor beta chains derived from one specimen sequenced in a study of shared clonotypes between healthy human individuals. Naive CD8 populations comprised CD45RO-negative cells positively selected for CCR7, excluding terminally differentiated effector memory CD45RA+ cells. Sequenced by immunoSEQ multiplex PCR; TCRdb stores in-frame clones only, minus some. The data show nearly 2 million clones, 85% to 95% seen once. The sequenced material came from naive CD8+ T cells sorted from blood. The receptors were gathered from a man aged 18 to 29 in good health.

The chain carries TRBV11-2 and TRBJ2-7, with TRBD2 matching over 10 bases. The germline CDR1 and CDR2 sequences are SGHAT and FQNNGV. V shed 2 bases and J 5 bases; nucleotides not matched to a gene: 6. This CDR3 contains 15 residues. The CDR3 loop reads CASSLLAGERNEQYF. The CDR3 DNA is TGTGCCAGCAGCTTACTAGCGGGAGAGAGAAACGAGCAGTACTTC. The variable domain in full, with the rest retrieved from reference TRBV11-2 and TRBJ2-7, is EAGVAQSPRYKIIEKRQSVAFWCNPISGHATLYWYQQILGQGPKLLIQFQNNGVVDDSQLPKDRFSAERLKGVDSTLKIQPAKLEDSAVYLCASSLLAGERNEQYFGPGTRLTVT.

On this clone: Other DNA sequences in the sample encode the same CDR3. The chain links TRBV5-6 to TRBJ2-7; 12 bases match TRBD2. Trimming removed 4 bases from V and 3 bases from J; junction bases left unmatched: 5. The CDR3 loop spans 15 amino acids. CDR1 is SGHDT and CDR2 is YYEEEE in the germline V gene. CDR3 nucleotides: TGTGCCAGCAGCCTGGGACTAGCGGGTTTCTACGAGCAGTACTTC. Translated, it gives CASSLGLAGFYEQYF.

This CDR3 is CASSLGLPVGGELFF. In DNA, the CDR3 is TGTGCCAGCAGCCTGGGACTCCCCGTGGGCGGGGAGCTGTTTTTT. The chain employs TRBV6-5 and TRBJ2-2; weak D call: TRBD2 (6 bases). Germline CDR1 reads MNHEY; CDR2 reads SVGAGI. This CDR3 has 15 amino acids. Trimming shortened V by 6 bases and J by 7 bases, and 18 bases separated the two germline ends.

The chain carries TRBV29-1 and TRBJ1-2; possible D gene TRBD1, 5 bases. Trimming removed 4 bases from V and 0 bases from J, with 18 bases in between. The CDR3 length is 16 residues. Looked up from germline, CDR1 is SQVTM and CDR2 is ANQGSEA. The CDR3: CSVGGLTVESNYGYTF. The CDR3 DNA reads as TGCAGCGTTGGGGGCCTGACAGTTGAGTCTAACTATGGCTACACCTTC.

CDR3: CASSLPSLSGYYEQYF. DNA for the CDR3: TGTGCCAGCAGTTTACCATCCTTGTCAGGTTACTACGAGCAGTACTTC. The rearrangement uses TRBV27 and TRBJ2-7; D unclear. The V gene's germline CDR1 is MNHEY and CDR2 SMNVEV (reference sequence). CDR3 length: 16 residues. V shed 2 bases and J shed 3 bases, with 17 bases lying between them.

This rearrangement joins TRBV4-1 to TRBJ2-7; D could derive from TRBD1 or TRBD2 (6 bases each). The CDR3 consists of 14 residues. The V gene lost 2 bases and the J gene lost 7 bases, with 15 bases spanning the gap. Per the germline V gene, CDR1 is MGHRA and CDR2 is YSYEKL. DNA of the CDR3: TGCGCCAGCAGCCAAAGGAGGGGGTTAGGGGAGCAGTACTTC. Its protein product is CASSQRRGLGEQYF.